This T cell receptor beta chain was recorded in a study of CD8+CD57+ T cells in acquired aplastic anemia. Findings of the study overall: The same twenty-nine CD8+ CDR3 sequences occurred in patients and in controls.

It was genomic DNA that served as the template for profiling TCR beta VDJ and CDR3. Each CDR3 protein gets one entry after TCRdb re-called the reads with MiXCR. The table includes about 220,000 distinct CDR3 sequences, roughly 33% detected once. The sample holds many counts of this clonotype. Its target is unknown. V was shortened by 1 base and J by 7 bases, with 16 bases between the two germline ends. CDR3 length equals 15 residues. Per germline, CDR1 MGHRA and CDR2 YSYEKL. Sequencing was performed on sorted CD4+, CD8+, or CD8+CD57+ T cells (not recorded which) from PBMCs. The TCR originated in a human donor in good health, serving as a control. The chain carries TRBV4-1 and TRBJ1-1, with a possible D match to TRBD1 (5 bases). For the CDR3, the DNA is TGCGCCAGCAGCCAAGGGCGAGGGGATGGTGGTGAAGCTTTCTTT. Its translation is CASSQGRGDGGEAFF.